This is a list of T cell receptor beta chains from one sample in a study of cytomegalovirus exposure and HLA in healthy donors. Measured with immunoSEQ multiplex PCR; TCRdb has only the in-frame clones, and not every one. The sample carries about 160,000 clones, around four fifths recorded once. The material sequenced was PBMCs. The source of these receptors is a man younger than 35 in good health and CMV-seronegative. Each CDR3 is given with its conserved first and last residue. The order of the fields is J gene, V gene, D gene, clone size, CDR3 protein, CDR3 DNA. D genes are given only for firm matches. The size field is filled for only some rows; it gives once, few, many or a size class.

TRBJ2-2	TRBV5-4	NA	NA	CASSFRPLANTGELFF	TGTGCCAGCAGCTTTCGACCGCTAGCGAACACCGGGGAGCTGTTTTTT
TRBJ2-3	TRBV9	TRBD1	NA	CASSPGTGFTDTQYF	TGTGCCAGCAGCCCCGGGACAGGCTTCACAGATACGCAGTATTTT
TRBJ1-1	TRBV9	NA	NA	CASSVGQTTEAFF	TGTGCCAGCAGCGTAGGACAGACCACTGAAGCTTTCTTT
TRBJ2-3	TRBV25-1	TRBD1	NA	CASSDRGDFADTQYF	TGTGCCAGCTCGGACAGGGGAGATTTCGCAGATACGCAGTATTTT
TRBJ1-5	TRBV6-1	NA	few	CASSEGGNQPQHF	TGTGCCAGCAGTGAAGGCGGCAATCAGCCCCAGCATTTT
TRBJ1-2	TRBV5-3	NA	NA	CARSLVHSNYGYTF	TGTGCCAGAAGCTTGGTACACAGTAACTATGGCTACACCTTC
TRBJ1-6	TRBV9	TRBD1	NA	CASSARGTGFESPLHF	TGTGCCAGCAGCGCCAGGGGGACAGGGTTTGAATCACCCCTCCACTTT
TRBJ1-5	TRBV5-8	TRBD1	NA	CASNGGTGDHQPQHF	TGTGCCAGCAACGGGGGGACAGGGGATCATCAGCCCCAGCATTTT
TRBJ2-5	TRBV4-2	TRBD2	NA	CASSPRMSSGGQGETQYF	TGTGCCAGCAGCCCGAGGATGTCTAGCGGGGGGCAGGGGGAGACCCAGTACTTC
TRBJ2-1	TRBV4-1	TRBD2	few	CASSQDLIAGETAGRGEQFF	TGCGCCAGCAGCCAAGATCTGATAGCGGGGGAGACCGCCGGTCGTGGAGAGCAGTTCTTC
TRBJ1-2	TRBV5-6	NA	NA	CASSLAQVVRGYTF	TGTGCCAGCAGCTTGGCACAGGTCGTCCGAGGCTACACCTTC
TRBJ2-3	TRBV19	TRBD2	NA	CASSTGTSTDTQYF	TGTGCCAGTAGTACCGGGACTAGTACAGATACGCAGTATTTT
TRBJ1-1	TRBV27	TRBD1	NA	CASSPRTGTMNTEAFF	TGTGCCAGCAGTCCCAGGACAGGTACAATGAACACTGAAGCTTTCTTT
TRBJ1-2	TRBV4-1	NA	NA	CASSQELHNYGYTF	TGCGCCAGCAGCCAAGAGTTACATAACTATGGCTACACCTTC
TRBJ2-1	TRBV13	NA	NA	CASSPTAEKGDNEQFF	TGTGCCAGCAGCCCAACCGCCGAAAAAGGAGACAATGAGCAGTTCTTC
TRBJ1-2	TRBV7-9	NA	NA	CSSSLLEGSHYGYTF	TGTTCCAGCAGCTTACTGGAGGGGTCCCACTATGGCTACACCTTC
TRBJ1-5	TRBV7-8	NA	few	CASSLARTPPAPQHF	TGTGCCAGCAGCTTAGCTCGGACACCACCAGCGCCCCAGCATTTT
TRBJ1-2	TRBV6-5	NA	NA	CASSSPGGYGYTF	TGTGCCAGCAGTTCCCCGGGTGGCTATGGCTACACCTTC
TRBJ1-3	TRBV5-1	NA	NA	CASSFDGTGNTIYF	TGCGCCAGCAGCTTTGACGGGACTGGAAACACCATATATTTT
TRBJ2-1	TRBV7-3	TRBD2	NA	CASSISGEQFF	TGTGCCAGCAGCATTAGCGGGGAGCAGTTCTTC
TRBJ2-1	TRBV12-5	TRBD2	NA	CASGPGLAADFNNEQFF	TGTGCTAGTGGGCCCGGACTAGCGGCTGACTTTAACAATGAGCAGTTCTTC
TRBJ2-3	TRBV10-3	NA	NA	CAISEVSAGEQYF	TGTGCCATCAGTGAGGTGAGCGCCGGGGAGCAGTATTTT
TRBJ2-4	TRBV2	NA	NA	CASSGGVAKNIQYF	TGTGCCAGCAGTGGGGGGGTAGCCAAAAACATTCAGTACTTC
TRBJ1-1	TRBV27	NA	NA	CASSLISGANTEAFF	TGTGCCAGCAGCCTCATCTCAGGGGCTAACACTGAAGCTTTCTTT
TRBJ1-2	TRBV28	NA	once	CASSLSAILWGYTF	TGTGCCAGCAGTTTATCCGCTATTCTCTGGGGCTACACCTTC
TRBJ2-7	TRBV15	NA	NA	CATSRGGGNSYEQYF	TGTGCCACCAGCAGAGGGGGGGGCAATAGCTACGAGCAGTACTTC
TRBJ2-7	TRBV2	TRBD2	NA	CASSEARRTGGEQYF	TGTGCCAGCAGTGAAGCGCGGAGGACGGGGGGAGAGCAGTACTTC
TRBJ1-4	TRBV5-4	NA	NA	CASSLNRAGGNEKLFF	TGTGCCAGCAGCTTGAACAGGGCGGGTGGTAATGAAAAACTGTTTTTT
TRBJ1-1	TRBV7-9	NA	NA	CASTVTRTEAFF	TGTGCCAGCACCGTTACGAGGACTGAAGCTTTCTTT
TRBJ1-2	TRBV4-1	TRBD1	NA	CASSLNQGVDGYTF	TGCGCCAGCAGCCTCAACCAGGGGGTAGATGGCTACACCTTC
TRBJ2-7	TRBV7-9	NA	NA	CASSLAAGLDRNEQYF	TGTGCCAGCAGCTTAGCAGCAGGGCTCGATCGGAACGAGCAGTACTTC
TRBJ2-3	TRBV2	TRBD2	few	CASSPGTSGRTDTQYF	TGTGCCAGCAGCCCTGGGACTAGCGGGAGGACAGATACGCAGTATTTT
TRBJ2-1	TRBV7-9	NA	NA	CSSSDSSSYNEQFF	TGTTCCAGCAGCGACAGTAGCTCCTACAATGAGCAGTTCTTC
TRBJ2-3	TRBV6-5	NA	NA	CASSADPRGTQYF	TGTGCCAGCAGTGCCGATCCGCGGGGTACGCAGTATTTT
TRBJ2-1	TRBV7-6	TRBD2	NA	CASSFLAVPYNEQFF	TGTGCCAGCAGCTTTCTAGCGGTCCCCTACAATGAGCAGTTCTTC
TRBJ1-1	TRBV28	TRBD1	NA	CASSPLPGQGNTEAFF	TGTGCCAGCAGTCCGCTACCGGGACAGGGGAACACTGAAGCTTTCTTT
TRBJ1-1	TRBV27	NA	once	CASSLTPGEKNTEAFF	TGTGCCAGCAGTTTGACCCCCGGGGAAAAGAACACTGAAGCTTTCTTT
TRBJ2-7	TRBV9	TRBD1	NA	CASSVVGTGAGEQYF	TGTGCCAGCAGCGTAGTGGGGACAGGGGCGGGCGAGCAGTACTTC
TRBJ2-7	TRBV7-2	TRBD1	NA	CASSLGGAPSQLYEQYF	TGTGCCAGCAGCCTAGGGGGCGCACCCTCCCAATTGTACGAGCAGTACTTC
TRBJ1-2	TRBV27	NA	NA	CASSVHSGTGGNYGYTF	TGTGCCAGCAGTGTTCATTCTGGGACCGGGGGGAACTATGGCTACACCTTC
TRBJ2-5	TRBV7-8	NA	NA	CASSPQGTQYF	TGTGCCAGCAGCCCACAGGGCACCCAGTACTTC
TRBJ2-5	TRBV28	NA	once	CASSLLRTEETQYF	TGTGCCAGCAGCCTACTTAGGACTGAAGAGACCCAGTACTTC
TRBJ2-7	TRBV6-5	TRBD1	NA	CASSYFGQGQGQYF	TGTGCCAGCAGTTACTTTGGCCAGGGACAGGGGCAGTACTTC
TRBJ1-3	TRBV28	NA	NA	CASSLRVYSGNTIYF	TGTGCCAGCAGTTTACGGGTTTACTCTGGAAACACCATATATTTT
TRBJ1-5	TRBV2	NA	NA	CASSEQALNQPQHF	TGTGCCAGCAGTGAGCAGGCCCTTAATCAGCCCCAGCATTTT
TRBJ2-7	TRBV9	TRBD2	NA	CASSVGGLAGALQYF	TGTGCCAGCAGCGTAGGGGGGCTAGCGGGAGCCCTGCAGTACTTC
TRBJ2-3	TRBV11-2	TRBD2	NA	CASTPRSGGGIGGDTQYF	TGTGCCAGCACCCCACGCTCGGGCGGGGGGATTGGTGGAGATACGCAGTATTTT
TRBJ2-7	TRBV10-3	TRBD1	NA	CAIRTGSGEQYF	TGTGCCATCAGGACAGGGTCGGGGGAGCAGTACTTC
TRBJ2-1	TRBV4-1	NA	NA	CASSQVGQHNEQFF	TGCGCCAGCAGCCAAGTTGGACAGCACAATGAGCAGTTCTTC
TRBJ2-7	TRBV6-6	TRBD1	NA	CASRNRGPLEQYF	TGTGCCAGCAGAAACAGGGGGCCGCTTGAGCAGTACTTC
TRBJ2-2	TRBV30	NA	once	CAWSYRSTGELFF	TGTGCCTGGAGTTACAGGTCCACCGGGGAGCTGTTTTTT
TRBJ1-4	TRBV2	TRBD1	NA	CASHRGPGEKLFF	TGTGCCAGCCACAGGGGGCCGGGGGAAAAACTGTTTTTT
TRBJ2-3	TRBV19	TRBD2	NA	CASSIRSGSDTQYF	TGTGCCAGTAGTATACGTAGCGGGAGCGATACGCAGTATTTT